Only a few counts were recorded for the clone carrying this T cell receptor (beta chain). The data were taken from a study of T-cell memory formation after mild COVID-19. The CDR3 runs 13 residues. V was cut by 2 bases and J by 9 bases, with 11 bases left in between. CDR1 is SGHTA, CDR2 FQGNSA, per germline. Each CDR3 protein is one row after TCRdb ran MiXCR on the 5' RACE reads. This table holds 500,000 to 650,000 distinct CDR3 sequences, roughly a fifth found once. The sequenced sample was PBMCs or a T cell subset sorted from them (not recorded which). The chain uses TRBV7-2 and TRBJ2-1; tentatively, D is TRBD1 (5 bases). The sequence was collected from an adult woman who had mild COVID-19 (a few samples of this study predate the infection). Cell type and time point are not known. CDR3 DNA: TGTGCCAGCAGCTTAAGGCAGGGCAGTGAGCAGTTCTTC. Translating gives CASSLRQGSEQFF.